One sample yielded the 2 T cell receptor beta chains listed below, sequenced in a study of CD8 T cells in Susac syndrome (dated by TCRdb to the late 2010s). Library preparation was by the immunoSEQ multiplex PCR assay. RNA was extracted with the RNeasy kit and roughly 0.45 to 1 ug was reverse transcribed using random hexamers. TCRdb applied fastp at Q25 and MiXCR to the public reads, then kept only in-frame beta chains. Here each entry gathers all rows of one CDR3 protein and keeps the most common genes and DNA. This sample is represented by about 180,000 distinct CDR3 sequences; roughly 95% of them were singletons. Approximately 0.09% of the sample goes to the ten largest clones. Sequences were obtained from CD4+ T cells from PBMCs. The receptors here all came from a human donor with multiple sclerosis.

The chain carries TRBV9 and TRBJ2-2; D is undetermined. CDR1 and CDR2 from the germline V gene are SGDLS and YYNGEE. Trimming took 4 bases from V and 4 from J, leaving 8 bases between them. This CDR3 region has 13 residues. The CDR3: CASSPRPTGELFF. CDR3 in DNA: TGTGCCAGCAGCCCCAGACCCACCGGGGAGCTGTTTTTT.

The V and J genes are TRBV15 and TRBJ1-1, with D perhaps matching TRBD1 (6 bases). Germline loops: CDR1 LNHNV, CDR2 YYDKDF (reference sequence). This CDR3 region has 14 residues. Trimming removed 3 bases from V and 5 bases from J, with 13 bases in between. In nucleotides, the CDR3 is TGTGCCACCAGCAGTCCTTCCCAGGGGACTGAAGCTTTCTTT. This sequence encodes CATSSPSQGTEAFF. The full variable domain, with the rest looked up from reference TRBV15 and TRBJ1-1, is DAMVIQNPRYQVTQFGKPVTLSCSQTLNHNVMYWYQQKSSQAPKLLFHYYDKDFNNEADTPDNFQSRRPNTSFCFLDIRSPGLGDTAMYLCATSSPSQGTEAFFGQGTRLTVV.